The clone carrying this T cell receptor (beta chain) occurred a few times. The antigen is not known. This entry belongs to a study of T-cell memory formation after mild COVID-19. Study findings and constraints: Memory from before infection featured some responding clones, which suggests cross-reactive memory joined.

V lost 5 bases and J lost 4, with 15 bases in between. This CDR3 is 14 amino acids long. Germline V CDR1 and CDR2: SGHNT, YYREEE (reference sequence). A 5'RACE reaction primed in the constant segment made cDNA libraries of TCR alpha and TCR beta, and these carried sample barcodes and UMIs. TCRdb analysed the 5' RACE reads with MiXCR anew, one entry per CDR3 protein. Of more than 120,000 distinct CDR3 sequences in the sample, 6% to 7% were seen once. Sample: PBMCs or a T cell subset sorted from them (not recorded which). The TCR was taken from an adult woman who had mild COVID-19 (a few samples of this study predate the infection). Cell type and time point are not known. This chain connects TRBV5-4 to TRBJ1-2; D is unclear. CDR3: CASRPLGDTYGYTF. DNA of the CDR3: TGTGCCAGCAGACCCCTTGGGGATACCTATGGCTACACCTTC.